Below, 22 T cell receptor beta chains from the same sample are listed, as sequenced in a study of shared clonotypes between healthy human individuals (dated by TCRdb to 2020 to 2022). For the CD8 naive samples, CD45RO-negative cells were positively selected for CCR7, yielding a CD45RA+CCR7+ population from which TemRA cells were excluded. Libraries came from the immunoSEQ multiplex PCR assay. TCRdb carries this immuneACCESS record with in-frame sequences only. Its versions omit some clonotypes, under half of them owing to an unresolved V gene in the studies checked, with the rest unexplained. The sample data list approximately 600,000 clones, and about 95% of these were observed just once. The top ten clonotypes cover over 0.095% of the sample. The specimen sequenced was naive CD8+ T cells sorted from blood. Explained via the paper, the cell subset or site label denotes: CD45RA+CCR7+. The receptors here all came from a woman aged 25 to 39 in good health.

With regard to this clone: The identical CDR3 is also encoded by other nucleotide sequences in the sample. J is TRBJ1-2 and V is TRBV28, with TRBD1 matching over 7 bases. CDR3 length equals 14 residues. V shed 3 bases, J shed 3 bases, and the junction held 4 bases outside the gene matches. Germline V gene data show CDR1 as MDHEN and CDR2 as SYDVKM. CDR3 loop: CASSFGQEYYGYTF. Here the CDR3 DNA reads TGTGCCAGCAGTTTCGGACAGGAGTACTATGGCTACACCTTC.

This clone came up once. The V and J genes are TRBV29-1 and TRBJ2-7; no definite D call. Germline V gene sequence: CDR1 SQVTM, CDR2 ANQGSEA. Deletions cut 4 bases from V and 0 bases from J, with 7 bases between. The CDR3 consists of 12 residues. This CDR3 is CSVGWSSYEQYF. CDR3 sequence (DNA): TGCAGCGTTGGGTGGAGCTCCTACGAGCAGTACTTC.

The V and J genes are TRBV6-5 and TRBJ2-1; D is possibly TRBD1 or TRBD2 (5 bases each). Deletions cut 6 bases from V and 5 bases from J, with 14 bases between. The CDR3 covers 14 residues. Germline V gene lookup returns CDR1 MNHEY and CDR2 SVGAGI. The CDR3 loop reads CASRLVGANNEQFF. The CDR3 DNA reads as TGTGCCAGCAGGTTGGTCGGGGCTAACAATGAGCAGTTCTTC.

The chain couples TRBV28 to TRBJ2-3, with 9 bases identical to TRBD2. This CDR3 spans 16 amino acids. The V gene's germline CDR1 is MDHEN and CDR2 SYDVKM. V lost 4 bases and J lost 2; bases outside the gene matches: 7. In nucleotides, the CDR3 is TGTGCCAGCAGTTGGGTAGCGGGGGAAAACACAGATACGCAGTATTTT. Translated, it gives CASSWVAGENTDTQYF.

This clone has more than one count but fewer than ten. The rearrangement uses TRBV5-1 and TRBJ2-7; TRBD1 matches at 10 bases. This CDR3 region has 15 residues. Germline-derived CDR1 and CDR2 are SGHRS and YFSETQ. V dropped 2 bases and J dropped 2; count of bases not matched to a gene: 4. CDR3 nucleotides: TGCGCCAGCAGCTTAGGGACAGGGGTGCCCTACGAGCAGTACTTC. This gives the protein CASSLGTGVPYEQYF.

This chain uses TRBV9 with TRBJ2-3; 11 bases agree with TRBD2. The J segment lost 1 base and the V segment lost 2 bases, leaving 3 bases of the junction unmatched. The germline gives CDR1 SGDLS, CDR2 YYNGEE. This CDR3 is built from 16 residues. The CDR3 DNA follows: TGTGCCAGCAGCGTTGGTAGCGGGAGGGGCACAGATACGCAGTATTTT. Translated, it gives CASSVGSGRGTDTQYF.

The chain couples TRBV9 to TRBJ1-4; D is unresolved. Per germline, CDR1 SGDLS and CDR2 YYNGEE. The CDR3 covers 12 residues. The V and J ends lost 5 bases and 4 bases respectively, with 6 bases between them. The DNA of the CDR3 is TGTGCCAGCAGTCCCAATAATGAAAAACTGTTTTTT. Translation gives CASSPNNEKLFF.

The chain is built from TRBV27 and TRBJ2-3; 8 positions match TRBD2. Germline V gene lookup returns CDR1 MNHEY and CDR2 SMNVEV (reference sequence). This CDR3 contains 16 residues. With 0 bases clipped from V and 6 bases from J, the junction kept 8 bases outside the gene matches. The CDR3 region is CASSLSVGLAVDTQYF. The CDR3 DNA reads TGTGCCAGCAGTTTATCGGTCGGACTAGCCGTGGATACGCAGTATTTT.

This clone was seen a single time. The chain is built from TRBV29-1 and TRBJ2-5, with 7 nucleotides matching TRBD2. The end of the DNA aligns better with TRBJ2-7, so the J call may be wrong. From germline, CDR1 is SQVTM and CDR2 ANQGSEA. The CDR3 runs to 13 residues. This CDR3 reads CSVVAGERYEQYF. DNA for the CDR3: TGCAGCGTTGTGGCGGGAGAACGGTACGAGCAGTACTTC.

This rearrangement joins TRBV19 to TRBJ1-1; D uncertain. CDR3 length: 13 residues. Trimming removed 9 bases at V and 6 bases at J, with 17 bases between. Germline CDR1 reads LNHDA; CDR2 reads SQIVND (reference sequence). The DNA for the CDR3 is TGTGCCAGCCGGCCAGGAGGTTTTCCTGAAGCTTTCTTT. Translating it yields CASRPGGFPEAFF.

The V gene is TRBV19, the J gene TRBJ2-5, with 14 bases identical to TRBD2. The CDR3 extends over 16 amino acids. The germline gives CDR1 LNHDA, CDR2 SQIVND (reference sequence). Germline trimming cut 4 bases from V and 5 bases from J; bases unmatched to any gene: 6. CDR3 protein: CASSKGLAGVGETQYF. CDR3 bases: TGTGCCAGTAGTAAGGGACTAGCGGGAGTTGGGGAGACCCAGTACTTC.

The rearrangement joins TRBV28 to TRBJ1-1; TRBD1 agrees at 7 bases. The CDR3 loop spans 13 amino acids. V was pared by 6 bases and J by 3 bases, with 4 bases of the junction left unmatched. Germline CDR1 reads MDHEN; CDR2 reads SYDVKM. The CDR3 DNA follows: TGTGCCAGCAGCTCCACAGGGGACACTGAAGCTTTCTTT. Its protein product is CASSSTGDTEAFF.

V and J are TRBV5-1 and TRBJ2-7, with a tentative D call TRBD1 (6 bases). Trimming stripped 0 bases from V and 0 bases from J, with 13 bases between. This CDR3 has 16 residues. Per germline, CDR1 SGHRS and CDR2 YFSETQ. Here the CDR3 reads CASSLGVKDSSYEQYF. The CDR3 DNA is TGCGCCAGCAGCTTGGGGGTAAAGGACAGCTCCTACGAGCAGTACTTC.

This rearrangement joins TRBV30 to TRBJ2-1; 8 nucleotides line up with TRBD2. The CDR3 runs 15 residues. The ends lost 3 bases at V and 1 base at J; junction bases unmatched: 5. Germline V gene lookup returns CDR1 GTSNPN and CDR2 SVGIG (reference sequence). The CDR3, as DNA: TGTGCCTGGAGCAACACTAGCGGTTCCTACAATGAGCAGTTCTTC. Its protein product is CAWSNTSGSYNEQFF.

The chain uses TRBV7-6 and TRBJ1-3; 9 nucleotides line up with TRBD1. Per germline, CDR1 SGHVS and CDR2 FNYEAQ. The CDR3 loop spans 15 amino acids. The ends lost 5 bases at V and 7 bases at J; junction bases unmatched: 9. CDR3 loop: CASSPRQGVVNTIYF. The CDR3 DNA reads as TGTGCCAGCAGCCCCAGACAGGGGGTTGTTAACACCATATATTTT.

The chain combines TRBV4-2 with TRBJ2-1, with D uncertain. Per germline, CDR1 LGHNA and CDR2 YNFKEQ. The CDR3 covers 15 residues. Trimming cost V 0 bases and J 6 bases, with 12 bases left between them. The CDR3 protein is CASSQDLGGINEQFF. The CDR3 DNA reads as TGTGCCAGCAGCCAAGATCTAGGTGGAATCAATGAGCAGTTCTTC.

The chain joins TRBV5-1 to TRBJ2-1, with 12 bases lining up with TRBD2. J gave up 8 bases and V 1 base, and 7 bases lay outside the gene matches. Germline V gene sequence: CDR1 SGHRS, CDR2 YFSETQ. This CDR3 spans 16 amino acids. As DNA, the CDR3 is TGCGCCAGCAGCTTGAGGGTGACTAGCGGGAGTGATGAGCAGTTCTTC. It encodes CASSLRVTSGSDEQFF.

The CDR3 region has the DNA TGTGCCAGCAGCTTCGGGGCCTCTGGGGCCAACGTCCTGACTTTC. Translated, it gives CASSFGASGANVLTF. The chain is built from TRBV5-4 and TRBJ2-6; either TRBD1 or TRBD2 may fit D (5 bases each). The CDR3 length is 15 residues. Germline V gives CDR1 SGHNT, CDR2 YYREEE (reference sequence). The V and J ends lost 2 bases and 0 bases respectively, with 6 bases between them.

The CDR3 region is CASSSGTSGIDEQFF. The CDR3 DNA reads TGTGCCAGCAGCTCCGGGACTAGCGGGATAGATGAGCAGTTCTTC. The J gene is TRBJ2-1, the V gene TRBV7-8; 13 nucleotides line up with TRBD2. This CDR3 contains 15 residues. V was pared by 4 bases and J by 8 bases, with 5 bases of the junction left unmatched. CDR1 is SGHVS and CDR2 is FQNEAQ in the germline V gene.

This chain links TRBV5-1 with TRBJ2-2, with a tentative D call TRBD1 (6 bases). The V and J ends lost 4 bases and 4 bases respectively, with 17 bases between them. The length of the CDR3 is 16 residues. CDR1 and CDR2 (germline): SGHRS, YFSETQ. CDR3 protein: CASSANQGRATGELFF. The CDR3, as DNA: TGCGCCAGCAGCGCGAATCAGGGGCGCGCCACCGGGGAGCTGTTTTTT.

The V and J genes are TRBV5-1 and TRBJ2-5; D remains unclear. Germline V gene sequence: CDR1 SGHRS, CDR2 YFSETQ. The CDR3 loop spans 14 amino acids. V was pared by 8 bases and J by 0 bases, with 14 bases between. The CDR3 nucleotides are TGCGCCAGATCGCTGAGGAGCGACCAAGAGACCCAGTACTTC. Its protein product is CARSLRSDQETQYF.

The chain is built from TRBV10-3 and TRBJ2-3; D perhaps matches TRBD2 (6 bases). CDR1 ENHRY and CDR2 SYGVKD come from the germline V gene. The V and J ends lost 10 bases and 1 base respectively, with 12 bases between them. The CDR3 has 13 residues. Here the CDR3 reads CATEAGGTDTQYF. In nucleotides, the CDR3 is TGTGCCACCGAAGCGGGCGGCACAGATACGCAGTATTTT.